A selection of T cell receptor beta chains follows, all from one sample in a study of blood T cell repertoires in COVID-19. Generated by immunoSEQ multiplex PCR, the TCRdb table keeps only in-frame clones and is missing some. The sample comprises 200,000 to 250,000 clones, 80% of which are singletons, and about 7.2% rests with the top ten. What was sequenced was peripheral blood. Receptors were obtained from a woman in her sixties or seventies with acute or convalescent COVID-19. CDR3s include the opening cysteine and the closing phenylalanine or tryptophan. The D gene is left open where the match is weak. Rows give clone size only sometimes, using once, few, many, or a class for an expanded clone.

TRBD1,TRBJ1-6,TRBV5-4,.,CASSLPGTGLNSPLHF,TGTGCCAGCAGCTTACCCGGGACAGGGCTTAATTCACCCCTCCACTTT
TRBD1,TRBJ2-1,TRBV15,few,CATSRDWTGRFF,TGTGCCACCAGCAGAGATTGGACAGGGAGGTTCTTC
.,TRBJ1-2,TRBV12-3/TRBV12-4,.,CASSLEGFGYTF,TGTGCCAGCAGTTTAGAGGGGTTTGGCTACACCTTC
.,TRBJ1-1,TRBV7-2,.,CASSFSGVDGVEAFF,TGTGCCAGCAGCTTTAGTGGGGTGGACGGGGTGGAAGCTTTCTTT
TRBD1,TRBJ2-2,TRBV4-1,.,CASSPRTGWFTGELFF,TGCGCCAGCAGCCCTAGGACAGGTTGGTTCACCGGGGAGCTGTTTTTT
TRBD2,TRBJ2-3,TRBV18,.,CASSRTSGGEDTQYF,TGTGCCAGCTCCCGGACTAGCGGGGGGGAAGATACGCAGTATTTT
.,TRBJ1-2,TRBV20-1,.,CSASRRGGYTF,TGCAGTGCTAGCCGCAGGGGTGGCTACACCTTC
.,TRBJ1-1,TRBV30,.,CAWSVSREAFF,TGTGCCTGGAGTGTATCACGGGAAGCTTTCTTT
.,TRBJ1-2,TRBV3-1/TRBV3-2,.,CASSQNMLSKNTF,TGTGCCAGCAGCCAAAACATGTTAAGTAAGAACACCTTC
.,TRBJ2-3,TRBV6-1,once,CASSLGQSTDTQYF,TGTGCCAGCAGTCTCGGACAAAGCACAGATACGCAGTATTTT
.,TRBJ1-5,TRBV21-1,.,CASSKVRTGHQDQPQHF,TGTGCCAGCAGCAAAGTTAGAACAGGGCACCAGGATCAGCCCCAGCATTTT
TRBD1,TRBJ1-1,TRBV9,.,CASSVSGQGAEAFF,TGTGCCAGCAGCGTATCGGGACAGGGGGCTGAAGCTTTCTTT
.,TRBJ1-5,TRBV10-3,.,CAISEGLKNQPQHF,TGTGCCATCAGTGAGGGGCTGAAGAATCAGCCCCAGCATTTT
.,TRBJ2-3,TRBV7-8,.,CASTSPPRQGSTDTQYF,TGTGCCAGCACCTCTCCCCCCCGGCAGGGCAGCACAGATACGCAGTATTTT
.,TRBJ1-4,TRBV2,once,CASSVRGREKLFF,TGTGCCAGCAGTGTCAGGGGTAGGGAAAAACTGTTTTTT
.,TRBJ2-3,TRBV11-2,once,CASSLGQNTDTQYF,TGTGCCAGCAGCTTAGGGCAGAACACAGATACGCAGTATTTT
.,TRBJ1-4,TRBV15,.,CATSHLGRGQGKGLVDEKLFF,TGTGCCACCAGCCATCTTGGGAGAGGTCAAGGTAAAGGGTTGGTGGATGAAAAACTGTTTTTT
TRBD1,TRBJ2-5,TRBV25-1,.,CASSPNRGSLQETQYF,TGTGCCAGCAGCCCGAACAGGGGCTCCCTTCAAGAGACCCAGTACTTC
.,TRBJ2-3,TRBV15,.,CATSRDPTGADTQYF,TGTGCCACCAGCAGAGATCCTACTGGAGCAGATACGCAGTATTTT
.,TRBJ1-3,TRBV30,.,CAWTAGARNTIYF,TGTGCCTGGACGGCAGGGGCTAGAAACACCATATATTTT
.,TRBJ2-2,TRBV10-3,.,CAISEWRVNTGELFF,TGTGCCATCAGTGAATGGAGGGTTAACACCGGGGAGCTGTTTTTT
.,TRBJ1-5,TRBV19,.,CASTSGGAQPQHF,TGTGCCAGTACCTCCGGGGGGGCTCAGCCCCAGCATTTT
.,TRBJ1-5,TRBV6-1,.,CASSELAGQHF,TGTGCCAGCAGTGAATTGGCAGGGCAGCATTTT
.,TRBJ2-2,TRBV7-2,few,CASSFQSNTGELFF,TGTGCCAGCAGCTTTCAGTCGAACACCGGGGAGCTGTTTTTT
TRBD2,TRBJ2-5,TRBV5-5,.,CASSYEAGGRETQYF,TGTGCCAGCAGCTACGAAGCGGGGGGGCGAGAGACCCAGTACTTC
.,TRBJ2-3,TRBV5-1,few,CASSLATDTQYF,TGCGCCAGCAGCTTGGCTACTGATACGCAGTATTTT
.,TRBJ1-5,TRBV5-6,.,CASGKAAYLRGNQPQHF,TGTGCCAGCGGGAAGGCAGCTTACCTCAGGGGCAATCAGCCCCAGCATTTT
.,TRBJ2-2,TRBV11-2,.,CASSFLSNTGELFF,TGTGCCAGCAGCTTTCTTTCTAACACCGGGGAGCTGTTTTTT
TRBD2,TRBJ2-2,TRBV9,.,CASQRGLAGELFF,TGTGCCTCCCAGCGGGGATTGGCCGGGGAGCTGTTTTTT
TRBD2,TRBJ2-3,TRBV6-2/TRBV6-3,.,CASSSGAGGSTDTQYF,TGTGCCAGCAGTTCGGGAGCGGGGGGATCCACAGATACGCAGTATTTT
.,TRBJ2-5,TRBV6-6,.,CASSPAYGSETQYF,TGTGCCAGCAGTCCAGCGTACGGGTCGGAGACCCAGTACTTC
TRBD1,TRBJ2-1,TRBV11-3,.,CASSPTGAINEQFF,TGTGCCAGCAGCCCGACAGGGGCAATTAATGAGCAGTTCTTC
.,TRBJ1-5,TRBV6-2/TRBV6-3,.,CASSYGGASNQPQHF,TGTGCCAGCAGTTACGGGGGGGCGAGCAATCAGCCCCAGCATTTT